Listed below are T cell receptor beta chains from one sample, sequenced in a study of beta chain features in type 1 diabetes. Measured with immunoSEQ multiplex PCR; TCRdb has only the in-frame clones, and not every one. Of 100,000 to 150,000 clones detected, 9% appear once; the ten largest clones hold roughly 0.75%. Sequenced input: central memory CD4+ T cells from blood. The receptors shown here come from a man aged 25 to 45 with type 1 diabetes. Each CDR3 is given with its conserved first and last residue. D genes are given only for firm matches. A clone size is listed for some rows: how often the clone was seen (once, few, many), or a class if it is expanded.

clone_size	v_call	j_call	d_call	cdr3_aa	cdr3_nt
.	TRBV7-2	TRBJ2-7	.	CASSLARTSSRIEQYF	TGTGCCAGCAGCTTAGCGAGAACTTCTAGCCGTATCGAGCAGTACTTC
.	TRBV7-3	TRBJ2-1	.	CASSHGAVYNEQFF	TGTGCCAGCAGCCACGGAGCGGTCTACAATGAGCAGTTCTTC
.	TRBV2	TRBJ1-2	.	CASSETGGSGYTF	TGTGCCAGCAGTGAAACGGGGGGTAGTGGCTACACCTTC
few	TRBV6-5	TRBJ1-1	.	CASSVRNTEAFF	TGTGCCAGCAGTGTTAGGAACACTGAAGCTTTCTTT
.	TRBV28	TRBJ2-5	TRBD1	CASRKGQRTGETQYF	TGTGCCAGCAGGAAGGGACAGCGTACTGGGGAGACCCAGTACTTC
.	TRBV7-8	TRBJ2-3	.	CASSVHRDTFSTDTQYF	TGTGCCAGCAGCGTACACCGGGACACATTCTCCACAGATACGCAGTATTTT
.	TRBV10-3	TRBJ2-1	TRBD2	CASGGEYNEQFF	TGTGCCAGCGGGGGGGAGTACAATGAGCAGTTCTTC
.	TRBV7-3	TRBJ2-5	.	CASSSMLGPGTQYF	TGTGCCAGCAGCTCGATGTTGGGGCCCGGGACCCAGTACTTC
.	TRBV12-5	TRBJ2-5	.	CASVLDSQETQYF	TGTGCTAGTGTCCTTGACAGCCAAGAGACCCAGTACTTC
.	TRBV6-5	TRBJ2-3	.	CASGAPQEVQYF	TGTGCCAGCGGGGCTCCTCAAGAGGTGCAGTATTTT
.	TRBV5-4	TRBJ2-5	TRBD1	CASSLVRGGRETQYF	TGTGCCAGCAGCTTGGTTCGAGGGGGCCGGGAGACCCAGTACTTC
.	TRBV19	TRBJ2-2	.	CASSSNTGELFF	TGTGCCAGTAGTTCAAACACCGGGGAGCTGTTTTTT
.	TRBV7-7	TRBJ2-1	TRBD2	CASSTGTSGSYNEQFF	TGTGCTAGCAGCACCGGGACTAGCGGGTCTTACAATGAGCAGTTCTTC
few	TRBV7-9	TRBJ2-1	TRBD2	CASSARGLDNEQFF	TGTGCCAGCAGCGCCCGTGGACTAGACAATGAGCAGTTCTTC
.	TRBV4-3	TRBJ1-6	.	CASSQDYGQWNSPLHF	TGCGCCAGCAGCCAAGATTATGGACAGTGGAATTCACCCCTCCACTTT
.	TRBV2	TRBJ2-7	.	CASWGGDPSYEQYF	TGTGCCAGCTGGGGCGGGGACCCTTCCTACGAGCAGTACTTC
few	TRBV7-8	TRBJ2-2	TRBD2	CASSSDRLAGGTGELFF	TGTGCCAGCAGCTCCGACCGACTAGCGGGGGGCACCGGGGAGCTGTTTTTT
few	TRBV11-1	TRBJ2-4	.	CASSLAQENIQYF	TGTGCCAGCAGCTTAGCGCAGGAAAACATTCAGTACTTC
.	TRBV7-3	TRBJ2-5	.	CASSSTIQETQYF	TGTGCCAGCAGTTCGACTATCCAAGAGACCCAGTACTTC
few	TRBV2	TRBJ1-3	.	CASSELGAYSGNTIYF	TGTGCCAGCAGTGAATTGGGGGCCTACTCTGGAAACACCATATATTTT
.	TRBV4-3	TRBJ2-7	TRBD1	CASSRQASTGGTTYEQYF	TGCGCCAGCAGCCGACAAGCCTCTACAGGGGGAACAACCTACGAGCAGTACTTC
.	TRBV7-9	TRBJ2-2	.	CASSFETHWTGELFF	TGTGCCAGCAGCTTTGAGACACACTGGACCGGGGAGCTGTTTTTT
.	TRBV7-2	TRBJ1-5	TRBD1	CASSIKGDRDNQPQHF	TGTGCCAGCAGCATTAAGGGGGACAGGGACAATCAGCCCCAGCATTTT
few	TRBV6-5	TRBJ1-1	TRBD1	CASRDSLLFF	TGTGCCAGTCGGGACAGCCTACTTTTCTTT
.	TRBV7-9	TRBJ1-2	.	CASSLRGGDGYTF	TGTGCCAGCAGCTTAAGAGGGGGAGATGGCTACACCTTC
.	TRBV6-6	TRBJ1-3	.	CASTLRGGITGNTIYF	TGTGCCAGCACCCTACGAGGCGGGATTACTGGAAACACCATATATTTT
few	TRBV5-1	TRBJ1-2	.	CASSLGVLANYGYTF	TGCGCCAGCAGCTTGGGGGTCCTAGCTAACTATGGCTACACCTTC
.	TRBV7-9	TRBJ1-1	.	CASSAVRLESEAFF	TGTGCCAGCAGCGCAGTCCGGTTGGAGTCTGAAGCTTTCTTT
.	TRBV2	TRBJ1-5	TRBD1	CASSDWDSSNQPQHF	TGTGCCAGCAGTGACTGGGACAGTTCCAATCAGCCCCAGCATTTT
few	TRBV4-3	TRBJ2-1	TRBD1	CASAAAGGNEQFF	TGCGCCAGCGCGGCTGCAGGGGGCAATGAGCAGTTCTTC
few	TRBV7-9	TRBJ2-7	.	CASSSDSDAWGGEQYF	TGTGCCAGCAGCTCGGACAGCGACGCTTGGGGGGGCGAGCAGTACTTC
few	TRBV4-1	TRBJ2-7	TRBD1	CASSQPGGSLYEQYF	TGCGCCAGCAGCCAGCCAGGGGGTTCCCTCTACGAGCAGTACTTC
.	TRBV29-1	TRBJ2-3	TRBD2	CSVVSGGTDTQYF	TGCAGCGTTGTCAGCGGGGGCACAGATACGCAGTATTTT
few	TRBV9	TRBJ2-1	TRBD1	CASSVGGTGPEYNEQFF	TGTGCCAGCAGCGTAGGGGGGACAGGACCCGAGTACAATGAGCAGTTCTTC
few	TRBV11-2	TRBJ2-7	TRBD1	CASSLTGDEQYF	TGTGCCAGCAGCCTTACAGGGGACGAGCAGTACTTC
few	TRBV2	TRBJ2-7	.	CASGRYRDMSEQYF	TGTGCCAGCGGAAGATACCGGGACATGAGCGAGCAGTACTTC